This entry describes one TCR beta chain. As yet, its antigen is unknown. The data are from a study of blood T cells in healthy people across ages. It was with a sample-barcoded 5' primer and a J-beta primer mix that a second PCR of roughly 6 to 12 cycles was run. TCRdb ran MiXCR on the 5' RACE reads and lists one entry per CDR3 protein. Seen here are more than 700,000 distinct CDR3 sequences, less than 60% observed once, and the top ten hold roughly 18%. Points from the study as a whole: More naive CD4+ cells and higher diversity were found in long-lived than in aged donors.

Sequencing was carried out using blood. The receptor was isolated from a man older than 75 in good health.

Here the CDR3 DNA reads TGCAGTGCTAGAGATACGGAGGGCTACGAGCAGTTCTTC. As protein: CSARDTEGYEQFF. V and J are TRBV20-1 and TRBJ2-1; a possible D gene is TRBD2 (6 bases). Germline V CDR1 and CDR2: DFQATT, SNEGSKA (reference sequence). V was clipped by 0 bases and J by 10 bases, with 13 bases between them. The length of the CDR3 is 13 residues.